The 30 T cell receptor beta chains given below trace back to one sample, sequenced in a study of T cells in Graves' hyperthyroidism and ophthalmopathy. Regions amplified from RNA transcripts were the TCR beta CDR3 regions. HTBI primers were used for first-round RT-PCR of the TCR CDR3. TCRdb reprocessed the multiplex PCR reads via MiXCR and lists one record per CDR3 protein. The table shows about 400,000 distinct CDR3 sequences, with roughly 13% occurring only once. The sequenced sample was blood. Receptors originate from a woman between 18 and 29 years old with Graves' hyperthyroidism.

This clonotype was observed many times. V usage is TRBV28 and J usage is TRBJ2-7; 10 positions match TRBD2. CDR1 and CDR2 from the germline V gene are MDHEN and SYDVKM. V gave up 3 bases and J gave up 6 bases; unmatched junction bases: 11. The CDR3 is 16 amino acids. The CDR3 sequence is CASSFIGTSVGGEQYF. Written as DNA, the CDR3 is TGTGCCAGCAGTTTTATAGGGACTAGCGTGGGCGGCGAGCAGTACTTC.

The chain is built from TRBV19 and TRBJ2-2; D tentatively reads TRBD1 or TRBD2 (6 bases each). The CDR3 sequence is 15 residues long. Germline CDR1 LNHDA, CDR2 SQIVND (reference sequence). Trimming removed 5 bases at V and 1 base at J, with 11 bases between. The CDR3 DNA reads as TGTGCCAGTAGTCCGGGGGCAGGGAACACCGGGGAGCTGTTTTTT. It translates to CASSPGAGNTGELFF.

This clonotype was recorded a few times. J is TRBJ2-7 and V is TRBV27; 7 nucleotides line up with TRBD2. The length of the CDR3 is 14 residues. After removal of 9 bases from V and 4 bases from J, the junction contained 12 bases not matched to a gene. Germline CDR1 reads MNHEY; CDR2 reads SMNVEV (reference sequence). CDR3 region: CASRSTPGGYEQYF. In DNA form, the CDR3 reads TGTGCCAGTAGATCCACACCCGGGGGGTACGAGCAGTACTTC.

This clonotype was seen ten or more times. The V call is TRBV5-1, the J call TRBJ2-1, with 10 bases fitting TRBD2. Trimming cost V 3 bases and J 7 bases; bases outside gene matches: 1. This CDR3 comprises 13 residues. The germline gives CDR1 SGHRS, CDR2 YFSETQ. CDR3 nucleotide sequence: TGCGCCAGCAGCTCACTAGCGGGGAATGAGCAGTTCTTC. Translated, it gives CASSSLAGNEQFF.

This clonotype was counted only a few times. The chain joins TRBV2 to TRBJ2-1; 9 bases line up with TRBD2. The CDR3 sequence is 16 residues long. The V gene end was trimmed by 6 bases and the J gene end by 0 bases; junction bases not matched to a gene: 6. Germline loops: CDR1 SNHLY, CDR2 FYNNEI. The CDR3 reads CASRTLAGSSYNEQFF. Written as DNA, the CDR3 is TGTGCCAGCAGGACTCTAGCGGGGAGCTCCTACAATGAGCAGTTCTTC.

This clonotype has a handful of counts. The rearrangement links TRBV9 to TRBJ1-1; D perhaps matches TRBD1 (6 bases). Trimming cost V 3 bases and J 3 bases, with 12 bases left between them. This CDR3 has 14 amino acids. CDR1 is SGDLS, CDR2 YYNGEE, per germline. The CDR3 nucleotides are TGTGCCAGCAGCGGATGGGGGGCCGACACTGAAGCTTTCTTT. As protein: CASSGWGADTEAFF.

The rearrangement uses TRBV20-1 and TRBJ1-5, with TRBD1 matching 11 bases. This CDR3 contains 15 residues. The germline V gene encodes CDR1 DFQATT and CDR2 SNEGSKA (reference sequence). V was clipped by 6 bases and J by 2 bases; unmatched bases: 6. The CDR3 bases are TGCAGTGCCATGGACAGGGGGCGAGGCAATCAGCCCCAGCATTTT. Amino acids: CSAMDRGRGNQPQHF.

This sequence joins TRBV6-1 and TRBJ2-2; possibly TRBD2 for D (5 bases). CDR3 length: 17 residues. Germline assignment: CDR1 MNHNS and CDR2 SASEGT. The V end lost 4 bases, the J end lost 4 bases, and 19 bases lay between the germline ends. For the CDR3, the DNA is TGTGCCAGCAGTGTTCCGTGGAGCGGATCACTCACCGGGGAGCTGTTTTTT. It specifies CASSVPWSGSLTGELFF.

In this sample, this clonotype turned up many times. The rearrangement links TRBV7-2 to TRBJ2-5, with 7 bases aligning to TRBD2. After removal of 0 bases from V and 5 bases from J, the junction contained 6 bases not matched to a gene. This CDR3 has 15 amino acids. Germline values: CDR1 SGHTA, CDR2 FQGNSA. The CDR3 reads CASSLAGVGGETQYF. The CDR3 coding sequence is TGTGCCAGCAGCTTAGCGGGAGTGGGGGGGGAGACCCAGTACTTC.

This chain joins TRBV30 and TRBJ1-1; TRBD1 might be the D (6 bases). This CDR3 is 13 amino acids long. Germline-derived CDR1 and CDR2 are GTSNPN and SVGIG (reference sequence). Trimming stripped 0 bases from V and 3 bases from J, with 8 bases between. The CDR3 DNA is TGTGCCTGGAGTGTCGGACAGTACACTGAAGCTTTCTTT. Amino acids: CAWSVGQYTEAFF. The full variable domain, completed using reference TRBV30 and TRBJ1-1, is SQTIHQWPATLVQPVGSPLSLECTVEGTSNPNLYWYRQAAGRGLQLLFYSVGIGQISSEVPQNLSASRPQDRQFILSSKKLLLSDSGFYLCAWSVGQYTEAFFGQGTRLTVV.

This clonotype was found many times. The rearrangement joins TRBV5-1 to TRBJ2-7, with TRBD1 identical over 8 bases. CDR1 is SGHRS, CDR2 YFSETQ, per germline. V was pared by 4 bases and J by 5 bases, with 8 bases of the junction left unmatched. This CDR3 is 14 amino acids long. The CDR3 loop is CASSPRDRSNEQYF. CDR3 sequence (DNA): TGCGCCAGCAGCCCCCGGGACAGGTCAAACGAGCAGTACTTC.

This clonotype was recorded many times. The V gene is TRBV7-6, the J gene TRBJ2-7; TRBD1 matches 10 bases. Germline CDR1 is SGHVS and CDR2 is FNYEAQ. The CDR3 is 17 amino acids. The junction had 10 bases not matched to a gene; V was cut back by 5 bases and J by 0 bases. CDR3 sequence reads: CASSQGVGQGSSYEQYF. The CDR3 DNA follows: TGTGCCAGCAGCCAAGGGGTGGGACAGGGGAGCTCCTACGAGCAGTACTTC. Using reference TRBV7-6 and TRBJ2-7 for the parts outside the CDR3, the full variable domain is GAGVSQSPRYKVTKRGQDVALRCDPISGHVSLYWYRQALGQGPEFLTYFNYEAQQDKSGLPNDRFSAERPEGSISTLTIQRTEQRDSAMYRCASSQGVGQGSSYEQYFGPGTRLTVT.

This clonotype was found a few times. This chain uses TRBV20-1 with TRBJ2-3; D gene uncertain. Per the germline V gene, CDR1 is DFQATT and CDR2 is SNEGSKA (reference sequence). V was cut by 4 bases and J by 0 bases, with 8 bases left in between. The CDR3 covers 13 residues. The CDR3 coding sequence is TGCAGTGCTACAATACAAAGCACAGATACGCAGTATTTT. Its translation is CSATIQSTDTQYF.

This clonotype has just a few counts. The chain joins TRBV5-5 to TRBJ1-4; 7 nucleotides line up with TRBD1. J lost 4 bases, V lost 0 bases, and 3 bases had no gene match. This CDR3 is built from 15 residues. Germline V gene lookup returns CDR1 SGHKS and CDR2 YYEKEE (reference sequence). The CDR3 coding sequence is TGTGCCAGCAGCTTGGGGGGACAGTTTAATGAAAAACTGTTTTTT. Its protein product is CASSLGGQFNEKLFF.

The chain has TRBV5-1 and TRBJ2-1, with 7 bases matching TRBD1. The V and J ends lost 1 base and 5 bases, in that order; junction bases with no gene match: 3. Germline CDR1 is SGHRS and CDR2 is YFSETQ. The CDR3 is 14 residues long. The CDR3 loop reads CASSLQGQNNEQFF. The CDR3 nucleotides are TGCGCCAGCAGCTTGCAGGGACAGAACAATGAGCAGTTCTTC.

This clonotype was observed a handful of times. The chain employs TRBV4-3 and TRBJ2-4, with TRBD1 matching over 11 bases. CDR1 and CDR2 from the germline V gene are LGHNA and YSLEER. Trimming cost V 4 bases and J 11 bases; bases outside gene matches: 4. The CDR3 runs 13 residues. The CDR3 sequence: CASSPRTGGLQYF. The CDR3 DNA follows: TGCGCCAGCAGCCCAAGGACAGGGGGCCTTCAGTACTTC.

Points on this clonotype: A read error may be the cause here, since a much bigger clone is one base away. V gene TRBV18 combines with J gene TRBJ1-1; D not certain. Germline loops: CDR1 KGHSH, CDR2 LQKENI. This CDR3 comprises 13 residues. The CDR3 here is CASPPMGNTEAFF. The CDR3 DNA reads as TGTGCCAGCCCACCAATGGGTAACACTGAAGCTTTCTTT.

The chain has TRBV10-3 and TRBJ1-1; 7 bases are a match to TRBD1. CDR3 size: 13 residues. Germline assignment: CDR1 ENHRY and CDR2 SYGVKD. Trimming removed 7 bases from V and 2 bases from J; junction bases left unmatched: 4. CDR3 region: CAINRDSNTEAFF. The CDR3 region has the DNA TGTGCCATCAACCGGGACAGCAACACTGAAGCTTTCTTT.

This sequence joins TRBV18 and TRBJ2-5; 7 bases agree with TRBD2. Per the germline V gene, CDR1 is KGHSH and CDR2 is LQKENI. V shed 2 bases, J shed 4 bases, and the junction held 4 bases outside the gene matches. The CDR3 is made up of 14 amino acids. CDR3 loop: CASSPSAGAETQYF. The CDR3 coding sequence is TGTGCCAGCTCACCATCGGCGGGAGCAGAGACCCAGTACTTC. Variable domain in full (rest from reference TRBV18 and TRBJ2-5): NAGVMQNPRHLVRRRGQEARLRCSPMKGHSHVYWYRQLPEEGLKFMVYLQKENIIDESGMPKERFSAEFPKEGPSILRIQQVVRGDSAAYFCASSPSAGAETQYFGPGTRLLVL.

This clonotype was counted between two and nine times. The chain's CDR3 is CASSQGDSQDTQYF. DNA for the CDR3: TGCGCCAGCAGCCAAGGGGACAGTCAAGATACGCAGTATTTT. J is TRBJ2-3 and V is TRBV4-3; 7 bases match TRBD1. V gave up 1 base and J gave up 5 bases; unmatched junction bases: 3. Germline V CDR1 and CDR2: LGHNA, YSLEER. The length of the CDR3 is 14 residues.

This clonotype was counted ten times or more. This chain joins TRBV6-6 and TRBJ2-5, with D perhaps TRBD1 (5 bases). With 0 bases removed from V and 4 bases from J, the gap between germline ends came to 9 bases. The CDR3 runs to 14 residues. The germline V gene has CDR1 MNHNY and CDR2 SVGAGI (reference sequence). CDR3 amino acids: CASSYSGLLETQYF. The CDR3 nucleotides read TGTGCCAGCAGTTACTCGGGGCTTCTAGAGACCCAGTACTTC.

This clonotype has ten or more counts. CDR3 DNA: TGCAGTGCTATCGGCCGTCGCTCCTACAATGAGCAGTTCTTC. It codes for CSAIGRRSYNEQFF. The V call is TRBV20-1, the J call TRBJ2-1; D not certain. The CDR3 totals 14 residues. Germline CDR1 and CDR2: DFQATT and SNEGSKA (reference sequence). V was shortened by 4 bases and J by 0 bases, with 10 bases between the two germline ends.

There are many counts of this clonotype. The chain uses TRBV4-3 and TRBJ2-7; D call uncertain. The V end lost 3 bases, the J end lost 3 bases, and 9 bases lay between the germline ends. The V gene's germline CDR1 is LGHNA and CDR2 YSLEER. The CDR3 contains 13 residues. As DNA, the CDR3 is TGCGCCAGCAGCCAGGACCAAAGCTACGAGCAGTACTTC. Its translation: CASSQDQSYEQYF.

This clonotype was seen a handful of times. The CDR3 DNA is TGTGCCAGTGGGGACAGATACAATCAGCCCCAGCATTTT. It encodes CASGDRYNQPQHF. The chain carries TRBV28 and TRBJ1-5; 7 nucleotides agree with TRBD1. CDR1 and CDR2 (germline): MDHEN, SYDVKM. The CDR3 length is 13 residues. V dropped 9 bases and J dropped 3; count of bases not matched to a gene: 5.

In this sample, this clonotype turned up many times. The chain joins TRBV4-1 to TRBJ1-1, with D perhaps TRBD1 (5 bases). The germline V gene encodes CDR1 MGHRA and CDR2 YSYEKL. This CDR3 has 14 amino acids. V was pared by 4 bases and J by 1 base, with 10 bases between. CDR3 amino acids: CASSLSQENTEAFF. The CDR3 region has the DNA TGCGCCAGCAGCCTTTCACAGGAGAACACTGAAGCTTTCTTT.

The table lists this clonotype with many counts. In DNA form, the CDR3 reads TGTGCCAGCAGCCCATCTGGGGCGGTGAGCTCCTACGAGCAGTACTTC. Its protein is CASSPSGAVSSYEQYF. The chain joins TRBV11-2 to TRBJ2-7, with D perhaps matching TRBD1 (5 bases). Germline lookup yields CDR1 SGHAT and CDR2 FQNNGV. This CDR3 has 16 residues. The ends were cut back, 5 bases at V and 0 bases at J, with 17 bases in the middle.

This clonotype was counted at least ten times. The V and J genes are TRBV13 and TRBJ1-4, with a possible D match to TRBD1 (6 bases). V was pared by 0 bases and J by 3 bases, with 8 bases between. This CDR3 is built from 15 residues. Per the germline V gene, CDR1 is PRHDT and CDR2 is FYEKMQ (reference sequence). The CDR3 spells CASSLGGAANEKLFF. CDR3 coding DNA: TGTGCCAGCAGCTTAGGGGGGGCAGCTAATGAAAAACTGTTTTTT.

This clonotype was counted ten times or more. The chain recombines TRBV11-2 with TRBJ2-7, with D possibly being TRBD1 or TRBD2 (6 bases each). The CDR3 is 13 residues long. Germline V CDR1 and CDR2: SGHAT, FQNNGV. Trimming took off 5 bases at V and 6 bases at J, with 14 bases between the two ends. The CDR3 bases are TGTGCCAGCAGCCGGGGGCGGGACGGCGAGCAGTACTTC. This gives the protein CASSRGRDGEQYF.

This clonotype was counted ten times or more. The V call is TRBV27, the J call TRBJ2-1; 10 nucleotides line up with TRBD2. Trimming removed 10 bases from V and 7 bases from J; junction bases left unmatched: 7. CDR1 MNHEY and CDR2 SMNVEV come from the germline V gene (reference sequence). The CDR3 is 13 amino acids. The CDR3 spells CATSAGGPNEQFF. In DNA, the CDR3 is TGTGCCACTTCAGCGGGAGGGCCTAATGAGCAGTTCTTC.

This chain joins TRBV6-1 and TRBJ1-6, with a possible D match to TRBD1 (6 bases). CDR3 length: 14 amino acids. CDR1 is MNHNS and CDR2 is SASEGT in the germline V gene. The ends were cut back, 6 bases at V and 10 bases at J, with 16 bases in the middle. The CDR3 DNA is TGTGCCAGCAGGGGGTTACAGGGAGTCTCACCCCTCCACTTT. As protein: CASRGLQGVSPLHF.